This T cell receptor beta chain was identified in a study of cytomegalovirus exposure and HLA in healthy donors. As to this clone: Its antigen remains unidentified.

Germline V gene lookup returns CDR1 GTSNPN and CDR2 SVGIG (reference sequence). The CDR3 has 14 amino acids. With 0 bases clipped from V and 4 bases from J, the junction kept 6 bases outside the gene matches. Regarding the study as a whole: A later analysis linked a missense variant in DCLRE1C to the trimming of TCR beta V and J genes.

PCR involved 60 Vbeta and 13 Jbeta primers. In the source study's methods: Later, roughly 77 million unique TCR beta chains were counted in an analysis, and roughly 11 million of them were shared. Sequenced by immunoSEQ multiplex PCR; TCRdb stores in-frame clones only, minus some. V, J and clone size reflect that table, while D and trimming were determined from the DNA. The sample includes about 220,000 clones, more than 65% of them seen just once. These donors, healthy bone marrow donors, were studied. This clonotype originated in a man younger than 35 in good health and CMV-seronegative. Source material: PBMCs. This sequence joins TRBV30 and TRBJ2-7; 7 nucleotides align to TRBD2. In DNA form, the CDR3 reads TGTGCCTGGAGTGTAAGGTGGGAGGGATACGAGCAGTACTTC. The encoded protein is CAWSVRWEGYEQYF.